This T cell receptor (beta chain) was sequenced for a study of OX40 agonist ivuxolimab in advanced cancers. Study findings and constraints: Clonal expansion from baseline to week 6 occurred in both CD4+ and CD8+ T cells.

Only in-frame clones appear in the TCRdb table, and some are missing; sequencing was by immunoSEQ multiplex PCR. The sample yields roughly 83,000 clones, less than 85% seen once. About this clone itself: What it binds is unknown.

The sequencing here drew on CD4+ or CD8+ T cells sorted from blood, taken in a trial of the OX40 agonist ivuxolimab. The receptor comes from an adult with an advanced solid tumor such as melanoma, head and neck, liver or kidney cancer.

The CDR3 spells CASSLNVRGTQYF. For the CDR3, the DNA is TGTGCCAGCAGTTTAAACGTTCGGGGGACCCAGTACTTC. The rearrangement joins TRBV27 to TRBJ2-5; D possibly corresponds to TRBD2 (5 bases). The germline CDR1 and CDR2 sequences are MNHEY and SMNVEV (reference sequence). The CDR3 extends over 13 amino acids. V lost 2 bases to trimming and J lost 7 bases, with 11 bases between them.